This T cell receptor beta chain originates from a study of cytomegalovirus exposure and HLA in healthy donors. Study-wide points: Analyses of presence and absence presupposed an approximately uniform sequencing depth across donors.

The ends lost 5 bases at V and 9 bases at J; junction bases unmatched: 12. The CDR3 totals 15 residues. From germline, CDR1 is LNHDA and CDR2 SQIVND (reference sequence). PCR involved 60 Vbeta and 13 Jbeta primers. The method was immunoSEQ multiplex PCR; TCRdb's version includes in-frame clones alone and lacks a portion of them. The sample lists about 190,000 clones, over 60% seen once, with over 2% in the top ten. A remark on this clone: Its antigen is still unknown.

The specimen sequenced was PBMCs. The TCR comes from a woman in her twenties or thirties in good health and CMV-seropositive. This chain joins TRBV19 and TRBJ1-5, with TRBD1 matching 8 bases. DNA of the CDR3: TGTGCCAGTAGTTCATGGGACAGGTCCTGGGGGCCCCAGCATTTT. Its protein product is CASSSWDRSWGPQHF.